One sample yielded the 2 T cell receptor beta chains listed below, sequenced in a study of radiotherapy plus CTLA-4 blockade in lung cancer listed by TCRdb under 2018. Receptor amplification or capture employed the immunoSEQ multiplex PCR assay. TCRdb obtained this table from immuneACCESS and retained in-frame rearrangements with V and J assigned. These tables miss some clones; where compared with another copy, unresolved V genes account for less than half of the shortfall, and the remainder is unexplained. For this sample the table gives 42,000 or so clones, of which roughly 73% were detected only once. The biggest ten clones account for more than 20% of the sample. The sample was peripheral blood, taken from a patient treated with radiotherapy plus ipilimumab. Receptors originate from a human donor with non-small cell lung cancer that progressed on radiotherapy plus ipilimumab.

The chain joins TRBV19 to TRBJ1-3; possibly TRBD1 for D (6 bases). The CDR3 runs 15 residues. V lost 7 bases and J lost 0, with 13 bases in between. Germline V gene sequence: CDR1 LNHDA, CDR2 SQIVND (reference sequence). The CDR3 coding sequence is TGTGCCAGTAAACTCCTAGGGGGCTCTGGAAACACCATATATTTT. Translating gives CASKLLGGSGNTIYF.

CDR3 bases: TGTGCCAGCAGTGATTCTGCGTTAGCGAGGGGCTACACCTTC. It specifies CASSDSALARGYTF. The V gene is TRBV2, the J gene TRBJ1-2, with D hard to call. The CDR3 covers 14 residues. CDR1 SNHLY and CDR2 FYNNEI come from the germline V gene. Between the trimmed V and J ends, which lost 3 bases and 8 bases, there was a span of 16 bases.